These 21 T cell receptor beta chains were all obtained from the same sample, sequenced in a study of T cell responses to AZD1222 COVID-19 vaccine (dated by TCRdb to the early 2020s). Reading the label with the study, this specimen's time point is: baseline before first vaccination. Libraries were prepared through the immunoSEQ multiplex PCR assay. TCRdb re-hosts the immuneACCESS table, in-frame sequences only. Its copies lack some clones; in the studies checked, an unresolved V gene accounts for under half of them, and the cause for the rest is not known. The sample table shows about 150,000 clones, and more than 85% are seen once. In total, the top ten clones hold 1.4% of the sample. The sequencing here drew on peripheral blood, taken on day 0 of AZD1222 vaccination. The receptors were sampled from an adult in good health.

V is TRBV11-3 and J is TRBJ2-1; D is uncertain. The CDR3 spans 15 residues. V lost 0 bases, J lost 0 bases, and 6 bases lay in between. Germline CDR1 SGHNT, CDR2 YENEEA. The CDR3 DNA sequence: TGTGCCAGCAGCTTAGATTTAGGCTCCTACAATGAGCAGTTCTTC. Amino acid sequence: CASSLDLGSYNEQFF.

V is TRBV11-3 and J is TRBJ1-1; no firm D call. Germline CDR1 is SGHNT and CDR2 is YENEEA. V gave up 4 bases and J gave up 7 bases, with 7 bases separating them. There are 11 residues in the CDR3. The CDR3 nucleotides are TGTGCCAGCAGCTCTCACCTTGAAGCTTTCTTT. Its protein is CASSSHLEAFF.

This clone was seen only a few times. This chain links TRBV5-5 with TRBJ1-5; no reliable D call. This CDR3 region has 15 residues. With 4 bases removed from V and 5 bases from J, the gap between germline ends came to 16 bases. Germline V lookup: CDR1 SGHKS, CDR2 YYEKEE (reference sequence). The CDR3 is CASSRSSILDQPQHF. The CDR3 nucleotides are TGTGCCAGCAGCCGGTCCTCAATTTTAGATCAGCCCCAGCATTTT.

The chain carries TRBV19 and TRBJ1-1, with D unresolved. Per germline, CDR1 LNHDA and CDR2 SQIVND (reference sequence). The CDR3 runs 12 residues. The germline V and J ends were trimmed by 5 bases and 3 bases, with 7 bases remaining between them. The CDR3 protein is CASSDGHTEAFF. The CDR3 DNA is TGTGCCAGTAGTGATGGTCACACTGAAGCTTTCTTT.

CDR3 loop: CSVGQYTGELFF. The CDR3, as DNA: TGCAGCGTGGGACAGTACACCGGGGAGCTGTTTTTT. This chain links TRBV29-1 with TRBJ2-2; TRBD1 matches at 7 bases. Germline-derived CDR1 and CDR2 are SQVTM and ANQGSEA. V shed 6 bases, J shed 3 bases, and the junction held 1 base outside the gene matches. This CDR3 has 12 amino acids.

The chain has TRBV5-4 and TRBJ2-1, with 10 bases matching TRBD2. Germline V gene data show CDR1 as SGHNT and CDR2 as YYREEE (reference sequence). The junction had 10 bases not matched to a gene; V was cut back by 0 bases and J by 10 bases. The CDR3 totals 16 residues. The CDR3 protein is CASSLGSGGFRGEQFF. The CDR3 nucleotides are TGTGCCAGCAGCTTGGGTAGCGGGGGGTTTAGGGGCGAGCAGTTCTTC.

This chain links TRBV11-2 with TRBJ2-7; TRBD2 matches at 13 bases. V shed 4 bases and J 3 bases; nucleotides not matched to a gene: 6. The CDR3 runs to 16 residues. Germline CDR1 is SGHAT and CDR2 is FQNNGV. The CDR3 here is CASSSSTSGRVYEQYF. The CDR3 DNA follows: TGTGCCAGCAGCTCATCCACTAGCGGGAGGGTCTACGAGCAGTACTTC.

CDR3 in amino acids: CASSLGHGGINEQFF. In nucleotides, the CDR3 is TGCGCCAGCAGCTTAGGACATGGAGGGATCAATGAGCAGTTCTTC. The V and J genes are TRBV5-1 and TRBJ2-1; a weak D match, TRBD2 (6 bases). CDR1 SGHRS and CDR2 YFSETQ come from the germline V gene. CDR3 length equals 15 residues. Trimming removed 2 bases from V and 6 bases from J, with 15 bases in between.

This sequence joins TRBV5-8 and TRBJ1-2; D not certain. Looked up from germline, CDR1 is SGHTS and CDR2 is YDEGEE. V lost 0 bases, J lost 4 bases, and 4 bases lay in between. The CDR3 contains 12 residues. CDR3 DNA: TGTGCCAGCAGCTTGGGAAGCTATGGCTACACCTTC. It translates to CASSLGSYGYTF.

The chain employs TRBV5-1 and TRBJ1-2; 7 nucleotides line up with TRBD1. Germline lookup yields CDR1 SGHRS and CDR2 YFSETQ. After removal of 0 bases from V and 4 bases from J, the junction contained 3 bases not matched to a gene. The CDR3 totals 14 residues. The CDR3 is CASSLDRGGYGYTF. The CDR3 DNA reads TGCGCCAGCAGCTTGGACAGGGGAGGCTATGGCTACACCTTC.

The CDR3 sequence is CASSAAPLRVSYNEQFF. CDR3 DNA: TGTGCCAGCAGCGCGGCCCCTTTGCGGGTTTCCTACAATGAGCAGTTCTTC. The genes are TRBV5-4 and TRBJ2-1; D may be TRBD2 (5 bases). The germline CDR1 and CDR2 sequences are SGHNT and YYREEE (reference sequence). The CDR3 is made up of 17 amino acids. The ends were cut back, 4 bases at V and 1 base at J, with 18 bases in the middle.

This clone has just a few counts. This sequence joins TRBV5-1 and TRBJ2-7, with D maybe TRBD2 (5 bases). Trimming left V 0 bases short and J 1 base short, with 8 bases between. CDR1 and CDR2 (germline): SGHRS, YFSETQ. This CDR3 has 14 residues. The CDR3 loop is CASSLVDFSYEQYF. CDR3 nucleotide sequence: TGCGCCAGCAGCTTGGTGGACTTTTCCTACGAGCAGTACTTC.

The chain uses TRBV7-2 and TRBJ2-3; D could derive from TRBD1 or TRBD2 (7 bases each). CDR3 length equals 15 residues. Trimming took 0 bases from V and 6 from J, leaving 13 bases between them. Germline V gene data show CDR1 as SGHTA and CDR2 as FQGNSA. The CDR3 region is CASSLAPGGGDTQYF. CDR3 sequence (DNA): TGTGCCAGCAGCTTAGCCCCAGGGGGGGGCGATACGCAGTATTTT.

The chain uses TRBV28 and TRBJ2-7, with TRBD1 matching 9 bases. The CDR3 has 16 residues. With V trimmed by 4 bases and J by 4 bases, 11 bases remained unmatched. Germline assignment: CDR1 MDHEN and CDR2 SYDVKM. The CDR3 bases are TGTGCCAGCAGTTCCCTCCGGGACAGGGTACGGTACGAGCAGTACTTC. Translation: CASSSLRDRVRYEQYF.

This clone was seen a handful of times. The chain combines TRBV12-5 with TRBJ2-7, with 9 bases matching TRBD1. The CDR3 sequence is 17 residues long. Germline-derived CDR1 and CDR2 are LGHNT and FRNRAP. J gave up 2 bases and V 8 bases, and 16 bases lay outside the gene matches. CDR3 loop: CASHPGGTGLPPYEQYF. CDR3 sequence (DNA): TGTGCTAGTCACCCGGGTGGGACAGGGCTCCCCCCCTACGAGCAGTACTTC.

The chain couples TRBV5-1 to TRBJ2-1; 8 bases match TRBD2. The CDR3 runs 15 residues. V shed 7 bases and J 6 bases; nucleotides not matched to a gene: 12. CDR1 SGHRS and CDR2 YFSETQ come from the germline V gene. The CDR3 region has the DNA TGCGCCAGCCTAACAGCGGGAGCGGTCCTCAATGAGCAGTTCTTC. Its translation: CASLTAGAVLNEQFF.

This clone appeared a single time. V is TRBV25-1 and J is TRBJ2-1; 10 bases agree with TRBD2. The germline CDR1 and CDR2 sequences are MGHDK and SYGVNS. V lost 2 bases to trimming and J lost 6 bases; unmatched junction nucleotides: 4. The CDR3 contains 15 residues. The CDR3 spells CASSERSGGGNEQFF. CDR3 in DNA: TGTGCCAGCAGTGAACGGAGCGGGGGGGGCAATGAGCAGTTCTTC.

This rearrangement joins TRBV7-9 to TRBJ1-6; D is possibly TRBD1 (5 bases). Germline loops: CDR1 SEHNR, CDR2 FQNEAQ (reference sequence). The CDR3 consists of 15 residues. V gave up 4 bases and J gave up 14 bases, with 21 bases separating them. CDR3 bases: TGTGCCAGCAGCTCCCCCGGAGACAGCGTTTTCACCCTCCACTTT. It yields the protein CASSSPGDSVFTLHF.

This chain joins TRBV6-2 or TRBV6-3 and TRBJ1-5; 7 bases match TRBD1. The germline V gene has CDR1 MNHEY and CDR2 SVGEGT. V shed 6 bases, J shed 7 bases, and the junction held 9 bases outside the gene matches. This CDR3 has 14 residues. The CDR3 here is CASSGLIRGQPQHF. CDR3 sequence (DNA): TGTGCCAGCAGCGGCCTCATCAGGGGGCAGCCCCAGCATTTT.

CDR3 in amino acids: CSASTAYPSSYNEQFF. As DNA, the CDR3 is TGCAGTGCTAGTACGGCCTACCCGAGCTCCTACAATGAGCAGTTCTTC. The rearrangement joins TRBV20-1 to TRBJ2-1; D gene unclear. The V and J ends lost 3 bases and 0 bases respectively, with 15 bases between them. The germline CDR1 and CDR2 sequences are DFQATT and SNEGSKA (reference sequence). The length of the CDR3 is 16 residues.

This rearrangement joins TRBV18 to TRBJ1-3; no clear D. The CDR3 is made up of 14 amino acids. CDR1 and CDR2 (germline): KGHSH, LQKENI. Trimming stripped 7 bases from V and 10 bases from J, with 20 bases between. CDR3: CASLPEAGDGTIYF. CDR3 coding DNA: TGTGCCAGCTTGCCCGAGGCAGGAGATGGAACCATATATTTT.